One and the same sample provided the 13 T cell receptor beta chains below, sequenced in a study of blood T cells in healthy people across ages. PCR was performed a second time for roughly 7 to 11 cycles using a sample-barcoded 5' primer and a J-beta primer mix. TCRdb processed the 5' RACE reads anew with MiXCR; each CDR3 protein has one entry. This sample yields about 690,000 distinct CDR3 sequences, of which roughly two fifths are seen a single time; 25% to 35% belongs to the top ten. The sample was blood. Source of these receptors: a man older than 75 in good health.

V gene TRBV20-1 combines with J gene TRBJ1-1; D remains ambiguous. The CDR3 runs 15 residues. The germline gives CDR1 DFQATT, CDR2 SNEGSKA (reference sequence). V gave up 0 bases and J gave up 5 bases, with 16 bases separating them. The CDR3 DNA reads TGCAGTGCTAGAGATAGTGGGGTCAGCGTAACTGAAGCTTTCTTT. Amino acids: CSARDSGVSVTEAFF.

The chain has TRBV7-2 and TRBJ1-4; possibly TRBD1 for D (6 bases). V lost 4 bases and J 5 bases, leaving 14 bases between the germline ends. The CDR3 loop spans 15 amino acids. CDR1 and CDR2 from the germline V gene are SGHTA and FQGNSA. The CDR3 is CASSSNSGGNEKLFF. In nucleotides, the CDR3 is TGTGCCAGCAGCTCCAATTCGGGGGGCAATGAAAAACTGTTTTTT.

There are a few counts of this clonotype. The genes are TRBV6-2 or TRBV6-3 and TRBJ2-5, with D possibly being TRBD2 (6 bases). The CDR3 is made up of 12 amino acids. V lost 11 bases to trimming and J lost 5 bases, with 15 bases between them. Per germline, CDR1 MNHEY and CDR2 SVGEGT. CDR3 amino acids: CASRGSTETQYF. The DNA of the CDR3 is TGTGCCTCGCGGGGATCAACGGAGACCCAGTACTTC.

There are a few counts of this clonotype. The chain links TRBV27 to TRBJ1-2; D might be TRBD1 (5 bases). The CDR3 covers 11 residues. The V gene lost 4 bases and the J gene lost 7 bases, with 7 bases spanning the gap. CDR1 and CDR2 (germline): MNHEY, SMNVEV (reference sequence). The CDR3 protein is CASSSGFGYTF. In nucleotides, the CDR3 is TGTGCCAGCAGTTCAGGGTTTGGCTACACCTTC.

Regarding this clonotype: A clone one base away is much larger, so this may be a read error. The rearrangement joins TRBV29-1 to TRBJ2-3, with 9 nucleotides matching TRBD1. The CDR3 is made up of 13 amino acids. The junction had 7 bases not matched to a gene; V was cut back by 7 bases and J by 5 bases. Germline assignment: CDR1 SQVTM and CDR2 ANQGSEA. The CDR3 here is CSGDRGVVDTQYF. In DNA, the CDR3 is TGCAGCGGAGACAGGGGGGTTGTAGATACGCAGTATTTT.

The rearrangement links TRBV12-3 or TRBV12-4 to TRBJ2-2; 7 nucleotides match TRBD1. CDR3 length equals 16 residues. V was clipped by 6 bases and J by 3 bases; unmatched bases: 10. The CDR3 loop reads CASSPRQGLDTGELFF. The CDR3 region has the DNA TGTGCCAGCAGCCCGCGACAGGGTTTAGACACCGGGGAGCTGTTTTTT.

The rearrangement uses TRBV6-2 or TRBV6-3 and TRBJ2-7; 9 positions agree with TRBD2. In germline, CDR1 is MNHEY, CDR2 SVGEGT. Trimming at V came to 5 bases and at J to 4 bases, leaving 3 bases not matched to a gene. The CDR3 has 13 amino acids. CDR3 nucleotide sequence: TGTGCCAGCAGTCGGACTAGCGCGTACGAGCAGTACTTC. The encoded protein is CASSRTSAYEQYF.

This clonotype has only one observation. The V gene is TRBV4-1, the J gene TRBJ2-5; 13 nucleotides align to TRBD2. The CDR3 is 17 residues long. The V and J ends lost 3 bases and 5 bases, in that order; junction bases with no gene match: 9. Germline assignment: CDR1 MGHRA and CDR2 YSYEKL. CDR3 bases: TGCGCCAGCAGCCAGGGAGGACTAGCGGGGGCCGGGGAGACCCAGTACTTC. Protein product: CASSQGGLAGAGETQYF.

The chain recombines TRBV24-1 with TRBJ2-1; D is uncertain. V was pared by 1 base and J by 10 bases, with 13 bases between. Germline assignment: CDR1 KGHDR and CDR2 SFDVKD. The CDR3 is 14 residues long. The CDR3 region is CATSDFLPPWEQFF. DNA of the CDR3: TGTGCCACCAGTGATTTCCTGCCCCCCTGGGAGCAGTTCTTC.

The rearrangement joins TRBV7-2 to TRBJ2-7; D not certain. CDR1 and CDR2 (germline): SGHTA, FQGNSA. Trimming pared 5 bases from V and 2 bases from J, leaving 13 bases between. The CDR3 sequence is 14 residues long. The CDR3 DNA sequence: TGTGCCAGCAGCCATCGAGCTATCACCTACGAGCAGTACTTC. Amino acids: CASSHRAITYEQYF.

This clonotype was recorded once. The CDR3 here is CASSQRARYNEQFF. The DNA for the CDR3 is TGTGCCAGCAGCCAGAGGGCCAGGTACAATGAGCAGTTCTTC. The rearrangement joins TRBV3-1 to TRBJ2-1; D might be TRBD2 (5 bases). V was clipped by 3 bases and J by 4 bases, with 10 bases between them. The germline V gene has CDR1 LGHDT and CDR2 YNNKEL (reference sequence). The CDR3 is made up of 14 amino acids.

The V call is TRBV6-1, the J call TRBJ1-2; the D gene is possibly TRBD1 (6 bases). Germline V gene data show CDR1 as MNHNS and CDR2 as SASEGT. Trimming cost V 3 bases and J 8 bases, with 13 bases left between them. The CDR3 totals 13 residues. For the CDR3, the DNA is TGTGCCAGCAGTGAGCAACAGGGAATCGGCTACACCTTC. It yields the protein CASSEQQGIGYTF.

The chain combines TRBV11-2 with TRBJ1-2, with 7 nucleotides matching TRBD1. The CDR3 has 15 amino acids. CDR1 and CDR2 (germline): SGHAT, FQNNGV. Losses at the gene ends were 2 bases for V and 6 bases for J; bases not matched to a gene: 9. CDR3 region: CASSLFPGGNHGYTF. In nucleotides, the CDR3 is TGTGCCAGCAGCTTATTTCCAGGGGGGAATCATGGCTACACCTTC.